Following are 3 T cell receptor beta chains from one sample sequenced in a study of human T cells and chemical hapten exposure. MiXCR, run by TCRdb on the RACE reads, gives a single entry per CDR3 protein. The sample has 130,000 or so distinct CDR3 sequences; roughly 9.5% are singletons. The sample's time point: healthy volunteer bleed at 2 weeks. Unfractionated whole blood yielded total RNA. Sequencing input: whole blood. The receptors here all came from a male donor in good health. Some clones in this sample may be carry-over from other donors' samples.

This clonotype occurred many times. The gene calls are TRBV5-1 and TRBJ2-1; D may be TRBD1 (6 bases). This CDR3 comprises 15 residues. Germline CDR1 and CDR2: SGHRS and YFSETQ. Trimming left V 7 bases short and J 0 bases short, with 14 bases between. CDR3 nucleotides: TGCGCCAGCGCCACACAGGGAAGCTCCTACAATGAGCAGTTCTTC. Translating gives CASATQGSSYNEQFF.

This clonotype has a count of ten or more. In DNA form, the CDR3 reads TGCAGCGTCAAAGGAACGGGTCCCAGAGACACAGATACGCAGTATTTT. This sequence encodes CSVKGTGPRDTDTQYF. The chain uses TRBV29-1 and TRBJ2-3; no reliable D call. The CDR3 sequence is 16 residues long. Germline V gene lookup returns CDR1 SQVTM and CDR2 ANQGSEA. Deletions cut 6 bases from V and 2 bases from J, with 21 bases between.

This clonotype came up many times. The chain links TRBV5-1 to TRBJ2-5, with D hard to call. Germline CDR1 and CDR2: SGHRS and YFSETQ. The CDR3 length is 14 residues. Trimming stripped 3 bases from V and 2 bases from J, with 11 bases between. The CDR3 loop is CASSSASGQETQYF. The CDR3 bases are TGCGCCAGCAGCTCGGCGTCAGGACAAGAGACCCAGTACTTC.